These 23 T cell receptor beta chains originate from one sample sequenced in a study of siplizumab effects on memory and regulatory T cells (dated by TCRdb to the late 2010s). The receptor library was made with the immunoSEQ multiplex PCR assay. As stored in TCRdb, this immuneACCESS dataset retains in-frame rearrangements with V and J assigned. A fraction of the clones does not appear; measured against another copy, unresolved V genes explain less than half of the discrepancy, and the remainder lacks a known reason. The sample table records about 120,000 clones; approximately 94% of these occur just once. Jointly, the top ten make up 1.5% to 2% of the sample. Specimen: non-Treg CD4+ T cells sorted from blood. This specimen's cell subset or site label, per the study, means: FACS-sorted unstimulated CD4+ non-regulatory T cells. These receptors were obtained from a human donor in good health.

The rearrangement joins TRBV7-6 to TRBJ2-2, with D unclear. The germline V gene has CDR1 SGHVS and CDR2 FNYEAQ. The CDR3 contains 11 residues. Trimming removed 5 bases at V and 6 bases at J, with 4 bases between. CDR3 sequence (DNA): TGTGCCAGCAGCGTACCCGGGGAGCTGTTTTTT. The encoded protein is CASSVPGELFF.

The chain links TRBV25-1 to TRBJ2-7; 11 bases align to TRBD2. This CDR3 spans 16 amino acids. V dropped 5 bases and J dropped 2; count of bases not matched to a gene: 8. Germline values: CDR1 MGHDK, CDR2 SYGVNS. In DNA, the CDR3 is TGTGCCAGCAGTACCCATAGCGGGGGGGTCGCCTACGAGCAGTACTTC. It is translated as CASSTHSGGVAYEQYF.

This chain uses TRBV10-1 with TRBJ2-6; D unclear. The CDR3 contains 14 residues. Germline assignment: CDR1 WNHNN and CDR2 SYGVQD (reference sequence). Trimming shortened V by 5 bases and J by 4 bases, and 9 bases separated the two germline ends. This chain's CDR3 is CASSTGSGANVLTF. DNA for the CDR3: TGCGCCAGCAGTACTGGGTCCGGGGCCAACGTCCTGACTTTC.

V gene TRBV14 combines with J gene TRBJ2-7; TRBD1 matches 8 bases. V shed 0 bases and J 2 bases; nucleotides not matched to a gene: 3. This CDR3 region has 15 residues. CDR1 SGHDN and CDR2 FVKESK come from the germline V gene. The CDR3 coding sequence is TGTGCCAGCAGCCAAGATGACAGGGGACCCTACGAGCAGTACTTC. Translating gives CASSQDDRGPYEQYF.

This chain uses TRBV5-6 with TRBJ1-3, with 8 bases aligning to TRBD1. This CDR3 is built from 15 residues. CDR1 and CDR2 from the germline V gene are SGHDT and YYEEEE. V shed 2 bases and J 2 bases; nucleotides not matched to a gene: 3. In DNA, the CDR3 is TGTGCCAGCAGCTTCCCGGACAGGGCTGGAAACACCATATATTTT. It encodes CASSFPDRAGNTIYF. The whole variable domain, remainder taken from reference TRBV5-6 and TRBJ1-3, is DAGVTQSPTHLIKTRGQQVTLRCSPKSGHDTVSWYQQALGQGPQFIFQYYEEEERQRGNFPDRFSGHQFPNYSSELNVNALLLGDSALYLCASSFPDRAGNTIYFGEGSWLTVV.

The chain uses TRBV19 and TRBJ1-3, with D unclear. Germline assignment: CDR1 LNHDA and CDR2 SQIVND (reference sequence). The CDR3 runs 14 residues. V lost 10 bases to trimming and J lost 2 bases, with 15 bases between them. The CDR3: CATQFTKAGNTIYF. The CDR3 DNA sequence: TGTGCCACCCAATTTACGAAAGCTGGAAACACCATATATTTT.

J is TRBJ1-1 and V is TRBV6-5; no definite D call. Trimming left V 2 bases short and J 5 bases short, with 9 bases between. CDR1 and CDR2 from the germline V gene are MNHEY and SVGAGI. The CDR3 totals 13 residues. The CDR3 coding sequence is TGTGCCAGCAGTTACGGAGCTAGTACTGAAGCTTTCTTT. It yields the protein CASSYGASTEAFF.

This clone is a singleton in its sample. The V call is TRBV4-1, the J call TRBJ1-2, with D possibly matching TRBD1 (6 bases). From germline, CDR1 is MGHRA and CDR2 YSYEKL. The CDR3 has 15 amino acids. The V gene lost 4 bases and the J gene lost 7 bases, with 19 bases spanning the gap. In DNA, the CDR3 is TGCGCCAGCAGCCTTATCAAAGGGGGAGGTACTGGCTACACCTTC. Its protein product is CASSLIKGGGTGYTF.

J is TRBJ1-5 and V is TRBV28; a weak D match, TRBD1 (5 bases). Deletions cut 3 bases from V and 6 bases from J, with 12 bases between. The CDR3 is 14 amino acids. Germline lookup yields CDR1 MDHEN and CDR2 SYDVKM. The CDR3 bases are TGTGCCAGCAGTTTCGGGGGAACGGGTCAGCCCCAGCATTTT. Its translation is CASSFGGTGQPQHF.

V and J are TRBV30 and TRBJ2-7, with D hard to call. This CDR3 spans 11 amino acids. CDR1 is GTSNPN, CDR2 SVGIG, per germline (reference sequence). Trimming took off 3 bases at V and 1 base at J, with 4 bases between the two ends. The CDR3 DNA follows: TGTGCCTGGAGCCCATCCTACGAGCAGTACTTC. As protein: CAWSPSYEQYF.

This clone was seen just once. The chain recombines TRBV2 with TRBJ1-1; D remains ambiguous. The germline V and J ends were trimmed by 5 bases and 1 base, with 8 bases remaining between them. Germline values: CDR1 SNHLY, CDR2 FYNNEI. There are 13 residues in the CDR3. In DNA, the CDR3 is TGTGCCAGCAGTTCTACCGCGAACACTGAAGCTTTCTTT. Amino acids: CASSSTANTEAFF.

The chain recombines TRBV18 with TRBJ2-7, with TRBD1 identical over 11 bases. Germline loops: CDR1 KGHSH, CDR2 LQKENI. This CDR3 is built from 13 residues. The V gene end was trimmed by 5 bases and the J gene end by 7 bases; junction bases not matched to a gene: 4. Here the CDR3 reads CASSGQGAGEQYF. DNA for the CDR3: TGTGCCAGCTCAGGACAGGGGGCGGGGGAGCAGTACTTC.

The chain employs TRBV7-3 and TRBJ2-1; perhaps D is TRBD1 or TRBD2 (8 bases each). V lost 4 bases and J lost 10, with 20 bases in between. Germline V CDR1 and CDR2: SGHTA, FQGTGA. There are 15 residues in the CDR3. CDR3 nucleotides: TGTGCCAGCAGCTGGACAGGGACTAGTCGCGGAGAGCAGTTCTTC. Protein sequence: CASSWTGTSRGEQFF.

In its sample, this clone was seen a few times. Here the CDR3 reads CSAGTVLEAFF. The CDR3 nucleotides are TGCAGTGCTGGGACAGTACTCGAAGCTTTCTTT. The V call is TRBV20-1, the J call TRBJ1-1; 7 bases fit TRBD1. There are 11 residues in the CDR3. Germline CDR1 reads DFQATT; CDR2 reads SNEGSKA (reference sequence). V lost 5 bases, J lost 8 bases, and 5 bases stayed unmatched.

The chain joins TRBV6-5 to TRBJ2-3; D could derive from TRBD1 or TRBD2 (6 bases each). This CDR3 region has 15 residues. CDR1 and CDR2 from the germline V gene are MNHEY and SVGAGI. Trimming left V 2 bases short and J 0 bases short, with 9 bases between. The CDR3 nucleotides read TGTGCCAGCAGTTACGGGGGGACAAGCACAGATACGCAGTATTTT. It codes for CASSYGGTSTDTQYF.

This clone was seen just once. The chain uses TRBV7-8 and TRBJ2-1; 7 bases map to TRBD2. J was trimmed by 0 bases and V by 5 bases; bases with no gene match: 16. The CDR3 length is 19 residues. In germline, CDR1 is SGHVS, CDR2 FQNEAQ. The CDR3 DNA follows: TGTGCCAGCAGCGCCCGTCAAGCGGGGTCCTCTAGCTCCTACAATGAGCAGTTCTTC. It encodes CASSARQAGSSSSYNEQFF.

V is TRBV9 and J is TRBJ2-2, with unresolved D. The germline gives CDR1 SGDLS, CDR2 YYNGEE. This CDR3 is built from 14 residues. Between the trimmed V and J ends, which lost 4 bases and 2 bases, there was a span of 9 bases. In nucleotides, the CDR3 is TGTGCCAGCAGCAGGACCCGAAACACCGGGGAGCTGTTTTTT. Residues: CASSRTRNTGELFF.

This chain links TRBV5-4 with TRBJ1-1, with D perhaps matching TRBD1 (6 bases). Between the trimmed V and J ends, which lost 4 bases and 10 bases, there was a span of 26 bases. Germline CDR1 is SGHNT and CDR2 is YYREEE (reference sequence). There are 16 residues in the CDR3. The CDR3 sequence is CASSMILGGIYRGAFF. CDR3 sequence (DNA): TGTGCCAGCAGCATGATACTAGGGGGGATTTATCGGGGAGCTTTCTTT.

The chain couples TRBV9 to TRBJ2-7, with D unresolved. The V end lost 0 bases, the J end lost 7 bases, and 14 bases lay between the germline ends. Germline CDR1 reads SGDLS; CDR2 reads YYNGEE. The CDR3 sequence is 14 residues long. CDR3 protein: CASSVVGGAGEQYF. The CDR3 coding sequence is TGTGCCAGCAGCGTAGTAGGCGGAGCCGGGGAGCAGTACTTC.

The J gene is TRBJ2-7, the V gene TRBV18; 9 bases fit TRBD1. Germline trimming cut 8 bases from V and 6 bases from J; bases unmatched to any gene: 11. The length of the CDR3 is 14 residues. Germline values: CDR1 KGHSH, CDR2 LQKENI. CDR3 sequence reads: CASTQGTGYSEQYF. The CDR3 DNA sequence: TGTGCCAGCACCCAAGGGACAGGGTACAGCGAGCAGTACTTC. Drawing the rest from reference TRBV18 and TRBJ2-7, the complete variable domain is NAGVMQNPRHLVRRRGQEARLRCSPMKGHSHVYWYRQLPEEGLKFMVYLQKENIIDESGMPKERFSAEFPKEGPSILRIQQVVRGDSAAYFCASTQGTGYSEQYFGPGTRLTVT.

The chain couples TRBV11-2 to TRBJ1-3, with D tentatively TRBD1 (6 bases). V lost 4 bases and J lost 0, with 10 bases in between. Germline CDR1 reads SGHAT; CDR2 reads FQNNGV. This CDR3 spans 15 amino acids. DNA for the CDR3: TGTGCCAGCAGCTCGTTGACAGGCTCTGGAAACACCATATATTTT. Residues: CASSSLTGSGNTIYF.

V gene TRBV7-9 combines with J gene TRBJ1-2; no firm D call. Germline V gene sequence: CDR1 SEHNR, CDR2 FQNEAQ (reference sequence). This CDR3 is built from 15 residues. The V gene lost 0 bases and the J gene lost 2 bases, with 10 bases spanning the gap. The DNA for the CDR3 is TGTGCCAGCAGCTTAGCCTCTCGGGGAAACTATGGCTACACCTTC. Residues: CASSLASRGNYGYTF.

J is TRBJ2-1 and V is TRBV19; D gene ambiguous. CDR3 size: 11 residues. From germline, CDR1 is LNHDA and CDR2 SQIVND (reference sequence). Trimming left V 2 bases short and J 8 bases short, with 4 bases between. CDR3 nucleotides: TGTGCCAGTAGTATACGGGATGAGCAGTTCTTC. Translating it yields CASSIRDEQFF.